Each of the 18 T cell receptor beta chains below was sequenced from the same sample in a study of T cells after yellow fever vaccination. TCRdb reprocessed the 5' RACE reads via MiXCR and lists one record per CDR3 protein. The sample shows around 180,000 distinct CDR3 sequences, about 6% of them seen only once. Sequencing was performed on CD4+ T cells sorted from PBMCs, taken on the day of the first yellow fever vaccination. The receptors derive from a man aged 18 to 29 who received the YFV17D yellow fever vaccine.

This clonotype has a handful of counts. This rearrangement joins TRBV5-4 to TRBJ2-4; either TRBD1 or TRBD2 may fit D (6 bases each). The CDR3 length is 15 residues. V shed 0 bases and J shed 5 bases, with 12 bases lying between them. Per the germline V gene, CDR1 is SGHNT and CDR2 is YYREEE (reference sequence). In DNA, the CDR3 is TGTGCCAGCAGCTTGGCCCGGGGGCTGCAAAACATTCAGTACTTC. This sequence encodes CASSLARGLQNIQYF.

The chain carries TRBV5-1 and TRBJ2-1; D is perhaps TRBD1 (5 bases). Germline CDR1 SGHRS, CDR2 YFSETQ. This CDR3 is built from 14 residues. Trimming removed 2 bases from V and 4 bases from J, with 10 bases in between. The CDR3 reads CASSFRTQYNEQFF. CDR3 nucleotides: TGCGCCAGCAGCTTTCGGACACAGTACAATGAGCAGTTCTTC.

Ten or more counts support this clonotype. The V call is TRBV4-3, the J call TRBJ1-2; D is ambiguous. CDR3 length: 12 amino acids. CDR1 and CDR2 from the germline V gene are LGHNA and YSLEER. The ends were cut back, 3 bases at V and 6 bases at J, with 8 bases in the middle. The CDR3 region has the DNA TGCGCCAGCAGCCAGCAAGGGAATGGCTACACCTTC. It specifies CASSQQGNGYTF.

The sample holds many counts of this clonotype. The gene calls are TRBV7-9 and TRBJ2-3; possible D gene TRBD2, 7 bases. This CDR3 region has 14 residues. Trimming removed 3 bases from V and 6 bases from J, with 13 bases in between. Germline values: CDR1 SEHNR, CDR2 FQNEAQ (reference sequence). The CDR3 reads CASSLPEGGDTQYF. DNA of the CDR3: TGTGCCAGCAGCTTGCCGGAGGGGGGGGATACGCAGTATTTT.

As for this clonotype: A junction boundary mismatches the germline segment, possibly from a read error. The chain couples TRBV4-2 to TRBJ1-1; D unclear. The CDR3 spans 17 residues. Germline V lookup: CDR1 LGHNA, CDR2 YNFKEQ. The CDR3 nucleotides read TGTGCTAGCAGCCAAGGGAGTGGATGGGTTAGTGACACTGAAGCTTTCTTT. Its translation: CASSQGSGWVSDTEAFF.

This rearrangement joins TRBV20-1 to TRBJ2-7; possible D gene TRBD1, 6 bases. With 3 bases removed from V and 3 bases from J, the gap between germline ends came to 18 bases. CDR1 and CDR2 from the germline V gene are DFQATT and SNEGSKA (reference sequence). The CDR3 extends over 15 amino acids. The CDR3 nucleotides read TGCAGTGCTAGCAAATCCCACGGGACATTCTACGAGCAGTACTTC. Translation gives CSASKSHGTFYEQYF.

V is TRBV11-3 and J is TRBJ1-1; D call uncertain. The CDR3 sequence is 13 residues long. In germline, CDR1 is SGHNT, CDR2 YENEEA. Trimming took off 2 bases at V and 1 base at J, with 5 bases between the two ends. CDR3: CASSLIQNTEAFF. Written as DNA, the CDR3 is TGTGCCAGCAGCTTAATACAGAACACTGAAGCTTTCTTT.

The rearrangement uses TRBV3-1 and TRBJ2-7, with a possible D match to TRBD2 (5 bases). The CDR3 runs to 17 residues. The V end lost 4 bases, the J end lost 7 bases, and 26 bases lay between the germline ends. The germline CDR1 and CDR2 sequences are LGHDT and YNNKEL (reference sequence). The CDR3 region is CASSRGESWDSPGEQYV. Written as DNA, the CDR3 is TGTGCCAGCAGCCGTGGGGAGAGTTGGGATTCTCCCGGAGAGCAGTACGTC.

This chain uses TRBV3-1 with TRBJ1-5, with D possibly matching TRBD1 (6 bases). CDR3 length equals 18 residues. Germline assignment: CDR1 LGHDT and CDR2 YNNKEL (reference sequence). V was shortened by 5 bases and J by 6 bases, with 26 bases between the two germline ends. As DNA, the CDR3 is TGTGCCAGCAGCGCCACCCGTGGGGCCAGGGGATTGGGTCAGCCCCAGCATTTT. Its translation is CASSATRGARGLGQPQHF.

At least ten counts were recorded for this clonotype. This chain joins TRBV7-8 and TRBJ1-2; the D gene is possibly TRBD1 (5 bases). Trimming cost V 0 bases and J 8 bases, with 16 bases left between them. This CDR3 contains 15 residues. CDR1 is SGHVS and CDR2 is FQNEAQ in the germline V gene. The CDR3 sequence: CASSLASQGNGGYTF. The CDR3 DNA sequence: TGTGCCAGCAGCTTAGCATCCCAGGGCAATGGAGGCTACACCTTC.

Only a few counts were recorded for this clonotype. The CDR3 bases are TGTGCCACCAAGAGCAGGGACCCCTACAATGAGCAGTTCTTC. It is translated as CATKSRDPYNEQFF. The V call is TRBV24-1, the J call TRBJ2-1; D may correspond to TRBD1 or TRBD2 (5 bases each). V shed 8 bases and J shed 2 bases, with 12 bases lying between them. Looked up from germline, CDR1 is KGHDR and CDR2 is SFDVKD. The CDR3 contains 14 residues.

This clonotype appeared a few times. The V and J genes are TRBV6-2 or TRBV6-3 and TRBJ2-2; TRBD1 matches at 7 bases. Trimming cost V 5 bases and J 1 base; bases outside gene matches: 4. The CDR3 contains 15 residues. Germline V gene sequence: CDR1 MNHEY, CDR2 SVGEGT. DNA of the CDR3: TGTGCCAGCAGTCGGACAGGACGGAACACCGGGGAGCTGTTTTTT. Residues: CASSRTGRNTGELFF.

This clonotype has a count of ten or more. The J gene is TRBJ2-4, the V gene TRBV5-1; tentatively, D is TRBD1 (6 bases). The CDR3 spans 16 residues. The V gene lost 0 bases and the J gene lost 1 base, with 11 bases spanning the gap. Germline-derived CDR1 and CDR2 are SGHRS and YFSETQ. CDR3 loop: CASSLGDTGAKNIQYF. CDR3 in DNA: TGCGCCAGCAGCTTGGGGGACACAGGGGCCAAAAACATTCAGTACTTC.

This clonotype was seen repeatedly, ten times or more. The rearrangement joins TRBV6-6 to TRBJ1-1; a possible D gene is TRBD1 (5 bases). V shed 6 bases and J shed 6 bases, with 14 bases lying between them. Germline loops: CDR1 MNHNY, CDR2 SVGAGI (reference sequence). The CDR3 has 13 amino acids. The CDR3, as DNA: TGTGCCAGCAGAACCGGGACCTTCGCTGAAGCTTTCTTT. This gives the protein CASRTGTFAEAFF.

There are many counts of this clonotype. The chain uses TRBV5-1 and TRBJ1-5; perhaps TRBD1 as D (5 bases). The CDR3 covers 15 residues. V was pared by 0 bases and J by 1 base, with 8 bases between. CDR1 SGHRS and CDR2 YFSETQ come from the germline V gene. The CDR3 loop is CASSLEGLSNQPQHF. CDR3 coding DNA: TGCGCCAGCAGCTTGGAGGGGTTAAGCAATCAGCCCCAGCATTTT.

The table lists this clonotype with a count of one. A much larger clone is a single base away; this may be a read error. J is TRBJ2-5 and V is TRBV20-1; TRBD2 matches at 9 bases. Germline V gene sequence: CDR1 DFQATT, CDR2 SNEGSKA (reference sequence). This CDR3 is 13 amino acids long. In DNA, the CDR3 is TGCGGTGCTAGCGGGGCGTACCAAGAGACCCAGTACTTC. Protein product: CGASGAYQETQYF.

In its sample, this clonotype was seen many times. As DNA, the CDR3 is TGCAGTGCTAGCAGACTAGCTGGCACAGATACGCAGTATTTT. Translation gives CSASRLAGTDTQYF. The V call is TRBV20-1, the J call TRBJ2-3; 7 bases are a match to TRBD2. Germline CDR1 and CDR2: DFQATT and SNEGSKA (reference sequence). Germline trimming cut 3 bases from V and 1 base from J; bases unmatched to any gene: 4. The CDR3 consists of 14 residues.

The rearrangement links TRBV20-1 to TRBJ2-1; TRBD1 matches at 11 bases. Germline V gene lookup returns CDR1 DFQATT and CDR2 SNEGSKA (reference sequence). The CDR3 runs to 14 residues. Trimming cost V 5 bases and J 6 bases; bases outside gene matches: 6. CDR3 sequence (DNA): TGCAGTGCTGGGGGGGGGACAGGGGGCAATGAGCAGTTCTTC. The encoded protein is CSAGGGTGGNEQFF.